This TCR beta chain was identified during a study of blood T cells in healthy people across ages. General study points: What prevented conclusive comparison of naive and antigen-experienced cells was that PBMCs were unsorted. Those diversity estimates obtained from one million T cells were thought to be underestimates.

Note on this clonotype: Antigen specificity is unknown.

V lost 0 bases and J 2 bases, leaving 18 bases between the germline ends. The CDR3 sequence is 17 residues long. Germline V gives CDR1 DFQATT, CDR2 SNEGSKA (reference sequence). The authors ran a second PCR of about 7 to 11 cycles using a sample-barcoded 5' primer and a J-beta primer mix. TCRdb processed the 5' RACE reads anew with MiXCR; each CDR3 protein has one entry. The profile covers some 1.4 million distinct CDR3 sequences, with around 42% appearing a single time and roughly 7.9% taken by the ten largest. This receptor was obtained from a woman in her late teens or twenties in good health. V gene TRBV20-1 combines with J gene TRBJ2-3; D ambiguous. The sequenced sample was blood. The CDR3 loop reads CSARDLAGLGYTDTQYF. DNA of the CDR3: TGCAGTGCTAGAGATTTGGCTGGGTTGGGATACACAGATACGCAGTATTTT.